This TCR beta chain originates from a study of T-cell reconstitution after alpha-beta-depleted transplantation in children. General study results and limits: Surviving recipient cells, namely T cells and thymic progenitors, were the source of high day-60 TCRbeta diversity in some patients. Approximately two months post-transplant, alpha-beta T cells reportedly originated from several hundred expanded graft clones. By one year post-transplant, T-cell counts and diversity largely arose from T cells that were newly produced.

CDR1 SGHRS and CDR2 YFSETQ come from the germline V gene. The CDR3 extends over 16 amino acids. Germline trimming cut 2 bases from V and 2 bases from J; bases unmatched to any gene: 7. The table lists this clonotype with a few counts. Its matching antigen is unknown. The TCRbeta library was prepared with unique molecular identifiers. TCRdb ran MiXCR on the PCR reads and lists one entry per CDR3 protein. The sample carries 450,000 to 700,000 distinct CDR3 sequences, more than 20% recorded once. This sequence originates from a boy under three years old with Wiskott-Aldrich syndrome, due to receive a stem cell transplant. The sequences come from PBMCs, collected before TCRalphabeta/CD19-depleted stem cell transplant. The chain links TRBV5-1 to TRBJ1-1; 9 bases are a match to TRBD1. The CDR3 region is CASSFRTGAPNTEAFF. The CDR3 DNA reads TGCGCCAGCAGCTTTCGGACAGGGGCACCAAACACTGAAGCTTTCTTT.